This TCR beta chain was recorded in a study of cytomegalovirus exposure and HLA in healthy donors. General study points: A later analysis reportedly found fewer N-insertions in an Asian-associated ancestry cluster than the roughly 670-donor mean. CMV serostatus alone was available as immune exposure information. In a later analysis, common viral pathogens appeared linked to several of the most significant clusters.

In the case of this clone: The antigen is unknown.

Germline CDR1 LNHNV, CDR2 YYDKDF (reference sequence). The V end lost 7 bases, the J end lost 5 bases, and 15 bases lay between the germline ends. The CDR3 contains 13 residues. 60 Vbeta and 13 Jbeta primers were used in PCR. Only in-frame clones appear in the TCRdb table, and some are missing; sequencing was by immunoSEQ multiplex PCR. This table has 150,000 to 200,000 clones, around three quarters appearing once. Source material: PBMCs. The chain joins TRBV15 to TRBJ2-7, with D possibly TRBD1 on 6 matching bases. The receptor was isolated from a woman aged 45-65 years in good health and CMV-seronegative. CDR3 sequence reads: CATTLTQGHEQYF. The CDR3 bases are TGTGCCACCACCCTAACACAGGGACACGAGCAGTACTTC.